The 25 T cell receptor beta chains listed next were all sequenced from one sample in a study of monozygotic twins with inflammatory bowel disease. With the 5' RACE reads reprocessed, TCRdb shows one record per CDR3 protein and no DNA. In all, the sample yields hundreds of thousands of distinct CDR3 sequences. The specimen was blood. These receptors all stem from a human donor with ulcerative colitis or Crohn's disease, or a healthy co-twin of an affected twin (not recorded which).

The chain carries TRBV6-2 or TRBV6-3 and TRBJ2-4. Germline V gene lookup returns CDR1 MNHEY and CDR2 SVGEGT. This CDR3 comprises 13 residues. This CDR3 reads CASKWLSENIQYF.

CDR3 amino acids: CASSYPDSSYGYTF. The genes are TRBV7-9 and TRBJ1-2; lacking DNA, the TRBD1 call made by TCRdb goes unchecked. CDR1 is SEHNR, CDR2 FQNEAQ, per germline (reference sequence). The CDR3 is made up of 14 amino acids.

The chain's CDR3 is CASSVGESYEQYF. The chain couples TRBV9 to TRBJ2-7. The length of the CDR3 is 13 residues. Germline V lookup: CDR1 SGDLS, CDR2 YYNGEE.

The V and J genes are TRBV15 and TRBJ2-7. The CDR3 totals 15 residues. Germline V lookup: CDR1 LNHNV, CDR2 YYDKDF (reference sequence). The CDR3 reads CATSREAASSYEQYF.

The chain employs TRBV30 and TRBJ2-1; TCRdb's D call of TRBD2 is untestable without DNA. CDR3 length: 17 amino acids. Germline V gene data show CDR1 as GTSNPN and CDR2 as SVGIG (reference sequence). The CDR3 spells CAGWTSGNKVGYNEQFF. The full variable domain, with the rest looked up from reference TRBV30 and TRBJ2-1, is SQTIHQWPATLVQPVGSPLSLECTVEGTSNPNLYWYRQAAGRGLQLLFYSVGIGQISSEVPQNLSASRPQDRQFILSSKKLLLSDSGFYLCAGWTSGNKVGYNEQFFGPGTRLTVL.

The chain is built from TRBV7-8 and TRBJ2-3; TCRdb's D gene call, TRBD1, goes unchecked for lack of DNA. Germline V CDR1 and CDR2: SGHVS, FQNEAQ. This CDR3 has 15 residues. CDR3 region: CASSLQGTFTDTQYF.

This CDR3 reads CASSLDRVLNTEAFF. This chain links TRBV7-2 with TRBJ1-1; TCRdb picks TRBD1, but there is no DNA to check that call. The CDR3 loop spans 15 amino acids. Germline V CDR1 and CDR2: SGHTA, FQGNSA.

The genes are TRBV6-1 and TRBJ1-2; TCRdb indicates TRBD1, and absent DNA this call remains unverified. In germline, CDR1 is MNHNS, CDR2 SASEGT. This CDR3 spans 13 amino acids. The CDR3 reads CASIQARGRGYTF.

The chain has TRBV3-1 and TRBJ2-1; as DNA is missing, the TRBD2 call by TCRdb cannot be tested. Germline V gives CDR1 LGHDT, CDR2 YNNKEL (reference sequence). The CDR3 length is 14 residues. The CDR3 is CASSQQGEGNEQFF.

The rearrangement uses TRBV4-2 and TRBJ2-1; TCRdb indicates TRBD2, and absent DNA this call remains unverified. This CDR3 region has 16 residues. Germline V lookup: CDR1 LGHNA, CDR2 YNFKEQ. The chain's CDR3 is CASSQDLLDRGNEQFF.

V gene TRBV6-5 combines with J gene TRBJ2-1; checking the TCRdb D call of TRBD2 is not possible without DNA. The CDR3 loop spans 15 amino acids. Germline lookup yields CDR1 MNHEY and CDR2 SVGAGI. The CDR3 sequence is CASSYSNSGGDEQFF.

This sequence joins TRBV20-1 and TRBJ2-1; the TCRdb call, TRBD2, lacks DNA for checking. There are 14 residues in the CDR3. CDR1 DFQATT and CDR2 SNEGSKA come from the germline V gene (reference sequence). The CDR3 is CSSFWASGGNGQFF.

J is TRBJ1-1 and V is TRBV4-1; TCRdb lists TRBD1, though no DNA is available to test this call. This CDR3 comprises 15 residues. Per germline, CDR1 MGHRA and CDR2 YSYEKL. This chain's CDR3 is CASSQVGRVDTEAFF.

This chain uses TRBV7-6 with TRBJ1-5; the D gene TCRdb calls, TRBD1, cannot be checked with no DNA. This CDR3 comprises 13 residues. Germline V gene sequence: CDR1 SGHVS, CDR2 FNYEAQ. CDR3 loop: CASSTQGNQPQHF.

The V and J genes are TRBV18 and TRBJ2-7; TCRdb calls TRBD1, which cannot be checked without DNA. There are 16 residues in the CDR3. Germline assignment: CDR1 KGHSH and CDR2 LQKENI. The CDR3 loop is CASLLMWGGPAYEQYF.

This chain uses TRBV20-1 with TRBJ1-2. The CDR3 runs 11 residues. Germline CDR1 is DFQATT and CDR2 is SNEGSKA (reference sequence). This CDR3 is CSALGIGGYTF.

CDR3 residues: CASSYSGQGNQPQHF. This rearrangement joins TRBV6-2 or TRBV6-3 to TRBJ1-5; the TCRdb D gene call, TRBD1, has no DNA to confirm it. Germline CDR1 is MNHEY and CDR2 is SVGEGT. The CDR3 is 15 residues long.

V usage is TRBV9 and J usage is TRBJ2-5; the TCRdb D gene call, TRBD2, has no DNA to confirm it. The CDR3 contains 18 residues. CDR1 is SGDLS, CDR2 YYNGEE, per germline. The CDR3 loop reads CASSVGTSGGNYLETQYF.

The chain links TRBV7-2 to TRBJ2-5; the TCRdb D gene call, TRBD1, has no DNA to confirm it. This CDR3 is 16 amino acids long. Germline CDR1 is SGHTA and CDR2 is FQGNSA. The CDR3 reads CASSLDVAPYAGTQYF.

CDR3 amino acids: CASSFSRAWGGYTF. J is TRBJ1-2 and V is TRBV12-3 or TRBV12-4; TCRdb's D gene call, TRBD1, goes unchecked for lack of DNA. The CDR3 has 14 amino acids.

J is TRBJ1-2 and V is TRBV12-3 or TRBV12-4; TCRdb returns TRBD1, unconfirmable since there is no DNA. The CDR3 is 12 amino acids. This CDR3 reads CASSLDSRGYTF.

This chain joins TRBV10-2 and TRBJ2-7; the D call from TCRdb, TRBD1, cannot be confirmed without DNA. Germline V gene sequence: CDR1 WSHSY, CDR2 SAAADI. This CDR3 comprises 13 residues. CDR3: CASSEGAPYEQYF.

The rearrangement links TRBV11-2 to TRBJ1-4; no DNA is available, so the TRBD1 call from TCRdb remains unchecked. Germline lookup yields CDR1 SGHAT and CDR2 FQNNGV. This CDR3 comprises 16 residues. The chain's CDR3 is CASSFRDVGGGEKLFF.

V is TRBV4-1 and J is TRBJ2-5; the D call from TCRdb, TRBD2, cannot be confirmed without DNA. Germline assignment: CDR1 MGHRA and CDR2 YSYEKL. CDR3 length equals 15 residues. Here the CDR3 reads CASSPAGLGRVAQYF.

The rearrangement uses TRBV24-1 and TRBJ2-5; TCRdb selects TRBD2, and the lack of DNA leaves this call unchecked. CDR1 is KGHDR and CDR2 is SFDVKD in the germline V gene. The CDR3 has 15 amino acids. The chain's CDR3 is CATSDSRTSGETQYF.